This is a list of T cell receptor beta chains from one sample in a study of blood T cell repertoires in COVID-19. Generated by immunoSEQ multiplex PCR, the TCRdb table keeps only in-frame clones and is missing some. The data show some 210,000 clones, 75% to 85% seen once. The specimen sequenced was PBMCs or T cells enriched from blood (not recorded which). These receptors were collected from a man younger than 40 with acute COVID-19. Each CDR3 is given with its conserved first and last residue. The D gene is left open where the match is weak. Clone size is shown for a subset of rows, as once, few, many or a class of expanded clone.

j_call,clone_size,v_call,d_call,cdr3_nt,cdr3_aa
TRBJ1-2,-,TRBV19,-,TGTGCCACAGGACGGGGAAACTATGGCTACACCTTC,CATGRGNYGYTF
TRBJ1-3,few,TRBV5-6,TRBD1,TGTGCCAGCAGCTTGACGGGACAGGGGTTCAACACCATATATTTT,CASSLTGQGFNTIYF
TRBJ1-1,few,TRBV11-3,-,TGTGCCAGCAGCCCCTCGGCGGACACTGAAGCTTTCTTT,CASSPSADTEAFF
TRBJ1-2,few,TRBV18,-,TGTGCCAGCTCACCGCAACAGATCGGTTCGGGAACCGATGGCTACACCTTC,CASSPQQIGSGTDGYTF
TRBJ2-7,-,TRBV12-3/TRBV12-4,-,TGTGCCAGCAGTCCCCCGAGCTCCTACGAGCAGTACTTC,CASSPPSSYEQYF
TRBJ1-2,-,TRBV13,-,TGTGCCAGCAGCTTAGTGGGGACATCCGTCTATGGCTACACCTTC,CASSLVGTSVYGYTF
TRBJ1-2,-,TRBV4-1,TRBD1,TGCGCCAGCAGCCAACTGACAGGGAATGGCTACACCTTC,CASSQLTGNGYTF
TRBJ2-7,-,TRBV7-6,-,TGTGCCAGCAGCCCGGGGGACCCCTACGAGCAGTACTTC,CASSPGDPYEQYF
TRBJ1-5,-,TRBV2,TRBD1,TGTGCCAGCACTGTTAGATTGGGACAGACTAGCAATCAGCCCCAGCATTTT,CASTVRLGQTSNQPQHF
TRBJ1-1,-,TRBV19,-,TGTGCCAGTAGCTGGGGAGCTGTGAACACTGAAGCTTTCTTT,CASSWGAVNTEAFF
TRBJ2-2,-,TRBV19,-,TGTGCCAGTAGTATAGTGTATCCTACTCAAGGGGAGCTGTTTTTT,CASSIVYPTQGELFF
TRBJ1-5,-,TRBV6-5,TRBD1,TGTGCCAGCAGTCTGACCGGACAGGATCGGCCCCAGCATTTT,CASSLTGQDRPQHF
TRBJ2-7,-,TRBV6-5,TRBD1,TGTGCCAGCAGTTCAGGTCCGAGGACAGGGCACTACGAGCAGTACTTC,CASSSGPRTGHYEQYF
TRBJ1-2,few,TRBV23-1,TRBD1,TGCGCCAGCAGTCAATCCCCGCCAGGGGGCAACTATGGCTACACCTTC,CASSQSPPGGNYGYTF
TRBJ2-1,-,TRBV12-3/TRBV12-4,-,TGTGCCAGCAGTACAGGGTCCTACAATGAGCAGTTCTTC,CASSTGSYNEQFF